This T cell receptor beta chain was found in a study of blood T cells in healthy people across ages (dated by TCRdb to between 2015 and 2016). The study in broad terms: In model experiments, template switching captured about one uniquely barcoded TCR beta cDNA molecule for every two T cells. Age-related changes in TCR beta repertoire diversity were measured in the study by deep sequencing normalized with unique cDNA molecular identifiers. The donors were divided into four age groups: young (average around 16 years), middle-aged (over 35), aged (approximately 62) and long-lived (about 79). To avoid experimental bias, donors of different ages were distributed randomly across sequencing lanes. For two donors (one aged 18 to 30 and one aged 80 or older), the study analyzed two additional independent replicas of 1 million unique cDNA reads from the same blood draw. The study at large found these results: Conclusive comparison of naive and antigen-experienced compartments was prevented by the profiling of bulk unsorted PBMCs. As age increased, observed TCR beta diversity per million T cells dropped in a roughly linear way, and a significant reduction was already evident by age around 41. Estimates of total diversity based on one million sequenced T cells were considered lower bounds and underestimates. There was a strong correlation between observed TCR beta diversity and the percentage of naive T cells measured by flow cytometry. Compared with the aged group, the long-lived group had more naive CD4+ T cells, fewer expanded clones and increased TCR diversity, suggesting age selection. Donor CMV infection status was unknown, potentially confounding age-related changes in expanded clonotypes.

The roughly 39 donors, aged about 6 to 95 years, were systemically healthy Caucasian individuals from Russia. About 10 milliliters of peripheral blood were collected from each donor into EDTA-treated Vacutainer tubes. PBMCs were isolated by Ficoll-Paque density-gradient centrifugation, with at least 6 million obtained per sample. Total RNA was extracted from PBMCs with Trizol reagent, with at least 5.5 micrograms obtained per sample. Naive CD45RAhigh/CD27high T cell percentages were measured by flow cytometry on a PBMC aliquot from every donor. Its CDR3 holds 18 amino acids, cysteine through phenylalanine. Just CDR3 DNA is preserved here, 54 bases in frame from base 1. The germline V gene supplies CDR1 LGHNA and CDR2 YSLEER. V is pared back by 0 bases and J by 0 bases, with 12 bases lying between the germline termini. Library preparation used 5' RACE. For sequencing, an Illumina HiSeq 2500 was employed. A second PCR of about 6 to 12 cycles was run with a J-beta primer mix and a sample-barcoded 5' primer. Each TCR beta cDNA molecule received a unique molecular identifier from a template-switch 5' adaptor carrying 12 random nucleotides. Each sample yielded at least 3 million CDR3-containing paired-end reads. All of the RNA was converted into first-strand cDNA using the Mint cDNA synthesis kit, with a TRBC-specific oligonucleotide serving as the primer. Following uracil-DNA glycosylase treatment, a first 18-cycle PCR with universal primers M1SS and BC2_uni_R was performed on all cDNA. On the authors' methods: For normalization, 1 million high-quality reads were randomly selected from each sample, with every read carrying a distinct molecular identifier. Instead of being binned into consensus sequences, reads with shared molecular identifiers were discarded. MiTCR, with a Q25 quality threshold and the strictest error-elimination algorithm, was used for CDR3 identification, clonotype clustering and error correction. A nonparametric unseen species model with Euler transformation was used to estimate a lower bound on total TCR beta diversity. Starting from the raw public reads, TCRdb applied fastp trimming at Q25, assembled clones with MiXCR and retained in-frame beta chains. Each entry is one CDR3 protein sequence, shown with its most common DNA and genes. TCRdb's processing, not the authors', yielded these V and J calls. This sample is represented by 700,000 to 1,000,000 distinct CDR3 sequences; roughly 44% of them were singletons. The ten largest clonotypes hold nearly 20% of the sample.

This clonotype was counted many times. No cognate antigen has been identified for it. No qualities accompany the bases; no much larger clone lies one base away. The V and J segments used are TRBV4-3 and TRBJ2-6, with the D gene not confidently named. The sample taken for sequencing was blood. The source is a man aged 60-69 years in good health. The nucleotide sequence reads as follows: TGCGCCAGCAGCCAAGAACGATTCGGGCTCTCTGGGGCCAACGTCCTGACTTTC. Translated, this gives CASSQERFGLSGANVLTF.